One TCR beta chain is described in this entry. The data belong to a study of blood T cell repertoires in COVID-19. The table came from immunoSEQ multiplex PCR; TCRdb's copy has only in-frame clones and leaves some out. The sample holds around 200,000 clones, 86% seen once. Trimming removed 0 bases from V and 2 bases from J, with 12 bases in between. The CDR3 covers 15 residues. Per the germline V gene, CDR1 is SGHRS and CDR2 is YFSETQ. The sample was peripheral blood. The TCR comes from a man aged 45-65 years with acute or convalescent COVID-19. The rearrangement joins TRBV5-1 to TRBJ2-7, with D hard to call. The CDR3, as DNA: TGCGCCAGCAGCTTGGGAGGAGCCGTTACCTACGAGCAGTACTTC. Translating gives CASSLGGAVTYEQYF.